This is a list of T cell receptor beta chains from one sample in a study of identical twins. TCRdb ran MiXCR on the 5' RACE reads and lists one entry per CDR3 protein. The sample holds about 430,000 distinct CDR3 sequences, less than 20% seen once. Sample: naive T cells sorted from blood. Every receptor here comes from a man aged 45 to 65 in good health. The CDR3 runs from the conserved cysteine through the conserved F or W. Fields, in order: CDR3 protein, CDR3 DNA, clone size, D gene, CDR3 length, V gene, J gene. D genes are given only for firm matches. Clone size is shown for a subset of rows, as once, few, many or a class of expanded clone.

cdr3_aa: CASSPEQTRSYEQYF
cdr3_nt: TGCGCCAGCAGCCCGGAGCAGACCCGCTCCTACGAGCAGTACTTC
clone_size: many
d_call: -
cdr3_length: 15
v_call: TRBV5-1
j_call: TRBJ2-7

cdr3_aa: CASSWGVGTGELFF
cdr3_nt: TGTGCCAGCAGCTGGGGGGTCGGCACCGGGGAGCTGTTTTTT
clone_size: many
d_call: -
cdr3_length: 14
v_call: TRBV11-2
j_call: TRBJ2-2

cdr3_aa: CASSLRLGGSYEQYF
cdr3_nt: TGTGCCAGCAGTTTACGTCTGGGGGGATCATACGAGCAGTACTTC
clone_size: -
d_call: -
cdr3_length: 15
v_call: TRBV28
j_call: TRBJ2-7

cdr3_aa: CSAGQGKNIQYF
cdr3_nt: TGCAGTGCAGGACAGGGGAAAAACATTCAGTACTTC
clone_size: many
d_call: TRBD1
cdr3_length: 12
v_call: TRBV20-1
j_call: TRBJ2-4

cdr3_aa: CASSVALLDTDTQYF
cdr3_nt: TGTGCCAGCAGCGTAGCTCTTCTGGACACAGATACGCAGTATTTT
clone_size: many
d_call: -
cdr3_length: 15
v_call: TRBV9
j_call: TRBJ2-3

cdr3_aa: CASSPQGAGEKLFF
cdr3_nt: TGTGCCAGCTCACCACAGGGGGCAGGTGAAAAACTGTTTTTT
clone_size: -
d_call: TRBD1
cdr3_length: 14
v_call: TRBV18
j_call: TRBJ1-4

cdr3_aa: CSASGLAESTDTQYF
cdr3_nt: TGCAGTGCTTCGGGACTAGCGGAAAGCACAGATACGCAGTATTTT
clone_size: few
d_call: TRBD2
cdr3_length: 15
v_call: TRBV20-1
j_call: TRBJ2-3

cdr3_aa: CASSQVGEQFF
cdr3_nt: TGTGCCAGCAGCCAAGTGGGGGAGCAGTTCTTC
clone_size: many
d_call: -
cdr3_length: 11
v_call: TRBV4-2
j_call: TRBJ2-1

cdr3_aa: CSARAHRGFSYEQYF
cdr3_nt: TGCAGTGCCCGGGCACATCGGGGTTTCTCCTACGAGCAGTACTTC
clone_size: few
d_call: -
cdr3_length: 15
v_call: TRBV20-1
j_call: TRBJ2-7

cdr3_aa: CASSLSRGGGQETQYF
cdr3_nt: TGTGCCAGCAGCTTGTCCCGGGGGGGTGGCCAAGAGACCCAGTACTTC
clone_size: many
d_call: TRBD2
cdr3_length: 16
v_call: TRBV7-2
j_call: TRBJ2-5

cdr3_aa: CAIKEGYGEQFF
cdr3_nt: TGTGCCATCAAGGAAGGGTATGGTGAGCAGTTCTTC
clone_size: -
d_call: -
cdr3_length: 12
v_call: TRBV10-3
j_call: TRBJ2-1

cdr3_aa: CSARQGTSRGGGQYF
cdr3_nt: TGCAGTGCTCGACAAGGGACCTCTCGGGGAGGTGGGCAGTACTTC
clone_size: many
d_call: -
cdr3_length: 15
v_call: TRBV20-1
j_call: TRBJ2-7

cdr3_aa: CASSVGWEKNTEAFF
cdr3_nt: TGTGCCAGCAGCGTAGGATGGGAGAAGAACACTGAAGCTTTCTTT
clone_size: -
d_call: -
cdr3_length: 15
v_call: TRBV9
j_call: TRBJ1-1

cdr3_aa: CASSYSQGGLGEAFF
cdr3_nt: TGTGCCAGCAGTTACTCCCAGGGAGGGTTAGGTGAAGCTTTCTTT
clone_size: -
d_call: -
cdr3_length: 15
v_call: TRBV6-5
j_call: TRBJ1-1

cdr3_aa: CSVGAAREQYF
cdr3_nt: TGCAGCGTTGGAGCCGCGCGTGAGCAGTACTTC
clone_size: -
d_call: -
cdr3_length: 11
v_call: TRBV29-1
j_call: TRBJ2-7

cdr3_aa: CSARDTLGYEQYF
cdr3_nt: TGCAGTGCTAGAGACACGCTGGGTTACGAGCAGTACTTC
clone_size: many
d_call: -
cdr3_length: 13
v_call: TRBV20-1
j_call: TRBJ2-7

cdr3_aa: CASSRKGRTEAFF
cdr3_nt: TGTGCCAGCAGTAGGAAGGGGAGGACTGAAGCTTTCTTT
clone_size: -
d_call: -
cdr3_length: 13
v_call: TRBV27
j_call: TRBJ1-1

cdr3_aa: CASSGTGGRSYEQYF
cdr3_nt: TGTGCCAGCAGTGGAACAGGGGGCCGGTCCTACGAGCAGTACTTC
clone_size: few
d_call: TRBD1
cdr3_length: 15
v_call: TRBV28
j_call: TRBJ2-7

cdr3_aa: CASVGTGRANYGYTF
cdr3_nt: TGTGCCAGCGTCGGGACAGGGCGAGCTAACTATGGCTACACCTTC
clone_size: many
d_call: TRBD1
cdr3_length: 15
v_call: TRBV5-6
j_call: TRBJ1-2

cdr3_aa: CATMTSPLTDTQYF
cdr3_nt: TGTGCCACCATGACTAGCCCACTCACAGATACGCAGTATTTT
clone_size: -
d_call: TRBD2
cdr3_length: 14
v_call: TRBV7-2
j_call: TRBJ2-3

cdr3_aa: CASSYGNIISGANVLTF
cdr3_nt: TGTGCCAGCAGCTACGGAAACATAATCTCTGGGGCCAACGTCCTGACTTTC
clone_size: many
d_call: -
cdr3_length: 17
v_call: TRBV7-9
j_call: TRBJ2-6

cdr3_aa: CATSRDRGRGGNTIYF
cdr3_nt: TGTGCCACCAGCAGAGATCGAGGCAGGGGAGGAAACACCATATATTTT
clone_size: few
d_call: -
cdr3_length: 16
v_call: TRBV15
j_call: TRBJ1-3

cdr3_aa: CASSPPAVAKNIQYF
cdr3_nt: TGTGCCAGCAGCCCTCCGGCTGTAGCCAAAAACATTCAGTACTTC
clone_size: many
d_call: -
cdr3_length: 15
v_call: TRBV7-9
j_call: TRBJ2-4

cdr3_aa: CASSVRTGASNYGYTF
cdr3_nt: TGTGCCAGCAGCGTAAGGACAGGGGCTTCTAACTATGGCTACACCTTC
clone_size: -
d_call: TRBD1
cdr3_length: 16
v_call: TRBV7-9
j_call: TRBJ1-2

cdr3_aa: CASSERLTGLYEQYF
cdr3_nt: TGTGCCAGCAGCGAGAGATTGACAGGGCTATACGAGCAGTACTTC
clone_size: few
d_call: TRBD1
cdr3_length: 15
v_call: TRBV7-2
j_call: TRBJ2-7

cdr3_aa: CATSGHLPTQYF
cdr3_nt: TGTGCCACCAGCGGACATCTCCCTACGCAGTATTTT
clone_size: many
d_call: -
cdr3_length: 12
v_call: TRBV15
j_call: TRBJ2-3

cdr3_aa: CASSKTGPEAFF
cdr3_nt: TGTGCCAGCAGTAAGACGGGTCCTGAAGCTTTCTTT
clone_size: -
d_call: -
cdr3_length: 12
v_call: TRBV7-9
j_call: TRBJ1-1

cdr3_aa: CASSLEGGSYNEQFF
cdr3_nt: TGCGCCAGCAGCTTAGAAGGGGGCTCCTACAATGAGCAGTTCTTC
clone_size: many
d_call: -
cdr3_length: 15
v_call: TRBV5-1
j_call: TRBJ2-1

cdr3_aa: CASSFTHATDTQYF
cdr3_nt: TGTGCCAGCAGCTTCACCCACGCGACAGATACGCAGTATTTT
clone_size: few
d_call: -
cdr3_length: 14
v_call: TRBV9
j_call: TRBJ2-3

cdr3_aa: CASSPSTGRGYTF
cdr3_nt: TGTGCCAGCAGTCCCTCTACAGGGCGTGGCTACACCTTC
clone_size: many
d_call: -
cdr3_length: 13
v_call: TRBV12-3/TRBV12-4
j_call: TRBJ1-2

cdr3_aa: CASSRPGQTYEQYF
cdr3_nt: TGTGCCAGCAGCCGCCCGGGACAGACGTACGAGCAGTACTTC
clone_size: few
d_call: TRBD1
cdr3_length: 14
v_call: TRBV7-2
j_call: TRBJ2-7

cdr3_aa: CASSQAGGTEAFF
cdr3_nt: TGTGCCAGCAGCCAAGCAGGGGGCACTGAAGCTTTCTTT
clone_size: many
d_call: TRBD1
cdr3_length: 13
v_call: TRBV3-1
j_call: TRBJ1-1

cdr3_aa: CASSQDGTVSSYGYTF
cdr3_nt: TGCGCCAGCAGCCAAGATGGGACAGTCTCTTCCTATGGCTACACCTTC
clone_size: -
d_call: TRBD1
cdr3_length: 16
v_call: TRBV4-3
j_call: TRBJ1-2

cdr3_aa: CSARGGLQETQYF
cdr3_nt: TGCAGTGCTAGAGGTGGACTCCAAGAGACCCAGTACTTC
clone_size: few
d_call: -
cdr3_length: 13
v_call: TRBV20-1
j_call: TRBJ2-5

cdr3_aa: CASSLAGGASGEQFF
cdr3_nt: TGTGCCAGCAGCTTGGCCGGGGGGGCATCTGGTGAGCAGTTCTTC
clone_size: -
d_call: TRBD2
cdr3_length: 15
v_call: TRBV5-6
j_call: TRBJ2-1

cdr3_aa: CASSLVPGSPETQYF
cdr3_nt: TGTGCCAGCAGCTTAGTCCCAGGGTCCCCGGAGACCCAGTACTTC
clone_size: many
d_call: -
cdr3_length: 15
v_call: TRBV7-2
j_call: TRBJ2-5

cdr3_aa: CASSLSNAGELFF
cdr3_nt: TGTGCCAGCAGCTTATCGAACGCCGGGGAGCTGTTTTTT
clone_size: many
d_call: -
cdr3_length: 13
v_call: TRBV11-3
j_call: TRBJ2-2

cdr3_aa: CSVVGQQETQYF
cdr3_nt: TGCAGCGTTGTCGGTCAGCAAGAGACCCAGTACTTC
clone_size: few
d_call: -
cdr3_length: 12
v_call: TRBV29-1
j_call: TRBJ2-5

cdr3_aa: CAPLGEGPTDTQYF
cdr3_nt: TGTGCCCCCCTCGGGGAGGGCCCCACAGATACGCAGTATTTT
clone_size: few
d_call: TRBD2
cdr3_length: 14
v_call: TRBV6-1
j_call: TRBJ2-3

cdr3_aa: CAISESRLVHWFF
cdr3_nt: TGTGCCATCAGTGAGTCGCGACTAGTACATTGGTTCTTC
clone_size: few
d_call: -
cdr3_length: 13
v_call: TRBV10-3
j_call: TRBJ2-1

cdr3_aa: CSVASGTGELFF
cdr3_nt: TGCAGCGTTGCTTCCGGAACCGGGGAGCTGTTTTTT
clone_size: -
d_call: -
cdr3_length: 12
v_call: TRBV29-1
j_call: TRBJ2-2